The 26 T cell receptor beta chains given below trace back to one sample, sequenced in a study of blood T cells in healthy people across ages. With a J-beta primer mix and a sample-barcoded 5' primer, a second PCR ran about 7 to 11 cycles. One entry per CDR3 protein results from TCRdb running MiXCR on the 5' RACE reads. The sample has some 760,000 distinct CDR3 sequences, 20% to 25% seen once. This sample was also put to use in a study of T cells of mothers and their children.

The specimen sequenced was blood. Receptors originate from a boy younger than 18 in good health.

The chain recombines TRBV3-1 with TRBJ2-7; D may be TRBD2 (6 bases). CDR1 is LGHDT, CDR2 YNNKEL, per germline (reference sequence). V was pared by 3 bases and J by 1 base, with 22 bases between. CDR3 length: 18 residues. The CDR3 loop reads CASSQRAYGSGTSYEQYF. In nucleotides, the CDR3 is TGTGCCAGCAGCCAGCGTGCTTATGGTAGCGGTACTTCCTACGAGCAGTACTTC.

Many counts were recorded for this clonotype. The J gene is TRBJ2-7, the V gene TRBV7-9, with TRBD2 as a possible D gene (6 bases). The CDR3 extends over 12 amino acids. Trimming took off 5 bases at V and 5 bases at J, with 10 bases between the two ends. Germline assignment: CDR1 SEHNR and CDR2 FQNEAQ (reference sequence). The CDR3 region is CASSPWGDEQYF. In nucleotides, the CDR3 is TGTGCCAGCAGCCCTTGGGGGGACGAGCAGTACTTC.

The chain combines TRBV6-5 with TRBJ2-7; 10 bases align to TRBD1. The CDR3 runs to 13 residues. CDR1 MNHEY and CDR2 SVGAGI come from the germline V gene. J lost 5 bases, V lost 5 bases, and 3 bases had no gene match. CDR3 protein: CASSTGTGDEQYF. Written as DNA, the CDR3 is TGTGCCAGCAGTACAGGGACAGGGGACGAGCAGTACTTC.

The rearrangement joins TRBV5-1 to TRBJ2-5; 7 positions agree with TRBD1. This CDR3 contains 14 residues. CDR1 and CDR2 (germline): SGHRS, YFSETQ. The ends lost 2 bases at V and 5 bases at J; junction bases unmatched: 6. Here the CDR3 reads CASSFRQGLETQYF. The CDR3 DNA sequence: TGCGCCAGCAGCTTCAGACAGGGATTGGAGACCCAGTACTTC.

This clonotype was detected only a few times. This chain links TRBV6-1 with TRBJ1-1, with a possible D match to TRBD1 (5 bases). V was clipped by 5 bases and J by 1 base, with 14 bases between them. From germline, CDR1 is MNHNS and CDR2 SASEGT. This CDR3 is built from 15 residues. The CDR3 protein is CASSPLTAENTEAFF. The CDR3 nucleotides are TGTGCCAGCAGTCCGCTGACAGCTGAGAACACTGAAGCTTTCTTT.

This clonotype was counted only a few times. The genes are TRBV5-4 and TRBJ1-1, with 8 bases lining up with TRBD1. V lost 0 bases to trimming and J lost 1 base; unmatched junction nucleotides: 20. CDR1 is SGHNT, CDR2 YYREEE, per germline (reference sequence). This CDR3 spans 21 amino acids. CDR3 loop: CASSLEVWAGGVGFGNTEAFF. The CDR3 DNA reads TGTGCCAGCAGCTTGGAGGTTTGGGCAGGGGGCGTAGGGTTTGGGAACACTGAAGCTTTCTTT.

The CDR3 DNA follows: TGTGCCAGCTCATCAGGACTAGCGGGAGCTGGAGAGACCCAGTACTTC. Translated: CASSSGLAGAGETQYF. The V and J genes are TRBV18 and TRBJ2-5; 13 bases are shared with TRBD2. V was clipped by 5 bases and J by 4 bases; unmatched bases: 7. From germline, CDR1 is KGHSH and CDR2 LQKENI. This CDR3 is built from 16 residues.

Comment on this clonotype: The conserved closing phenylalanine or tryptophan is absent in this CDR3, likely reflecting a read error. For the CDR3, the DNA is TGTGCCAGCAGTACCTTGGAGGACATGAGGGACTATGGCTACACCCTC. Translation: CASSTLEDMRDYGYTL. The gene calls are TRBV28 and TRBJ1-2, with a tentative D call TRBD1 (5 bases). Deletions cut 5 bases from V and 3 bases from J, with 19 bases between. Per the germline V gene, CDR1 is MDHEN and CDR2 is SYDVKM. CDR3 length: 16 residues.

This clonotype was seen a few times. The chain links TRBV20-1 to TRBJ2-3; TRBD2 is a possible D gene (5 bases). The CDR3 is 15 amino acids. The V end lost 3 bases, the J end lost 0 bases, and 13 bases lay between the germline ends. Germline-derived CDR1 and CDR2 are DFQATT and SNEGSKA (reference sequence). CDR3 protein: CSARDPQRSTDTQYF. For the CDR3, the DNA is TGCAGTGCTAGGGATCCTCAGCGGAGCACAGATACGCAGTATTTT.

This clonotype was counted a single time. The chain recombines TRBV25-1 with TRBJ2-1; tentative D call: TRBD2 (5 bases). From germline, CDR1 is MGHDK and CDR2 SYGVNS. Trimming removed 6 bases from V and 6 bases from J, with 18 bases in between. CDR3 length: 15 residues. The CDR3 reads CASSTWGEATNEQFF. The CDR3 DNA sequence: TGTGCCAGCAGCACCTGGGGAGAGGCAACCAATGAGCAGTTCTTC.

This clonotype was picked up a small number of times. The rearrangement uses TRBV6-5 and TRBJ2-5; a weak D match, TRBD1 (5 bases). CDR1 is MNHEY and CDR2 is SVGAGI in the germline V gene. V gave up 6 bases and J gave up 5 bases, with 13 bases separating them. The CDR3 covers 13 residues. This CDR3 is CASRLGVMETQYF. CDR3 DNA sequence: TGTGCCAGCAGATTAGGGGTGATGGAGACCCAGTACTTC.

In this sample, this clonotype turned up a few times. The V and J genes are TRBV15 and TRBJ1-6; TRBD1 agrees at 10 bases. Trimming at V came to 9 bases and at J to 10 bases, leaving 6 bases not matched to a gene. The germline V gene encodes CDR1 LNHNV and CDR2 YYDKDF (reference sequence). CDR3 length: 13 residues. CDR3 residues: CATRGTGESPLHF. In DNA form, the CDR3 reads TGTGCCACTCGTGGGACAGGGGAATCACCCCTCCACTTT.

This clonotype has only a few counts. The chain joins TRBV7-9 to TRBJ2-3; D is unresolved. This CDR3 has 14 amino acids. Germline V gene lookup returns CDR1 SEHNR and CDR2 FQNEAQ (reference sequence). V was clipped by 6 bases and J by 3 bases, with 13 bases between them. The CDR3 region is CASSPPPFTDTQYF. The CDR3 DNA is TGTGCCAGCAGTCCGCCCCCCTTTACAGATACGCAGTATTTT.

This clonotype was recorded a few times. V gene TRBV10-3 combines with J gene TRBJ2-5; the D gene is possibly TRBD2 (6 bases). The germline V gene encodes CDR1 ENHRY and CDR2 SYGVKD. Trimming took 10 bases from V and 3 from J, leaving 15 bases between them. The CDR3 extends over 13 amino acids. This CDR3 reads CATGTGVEETQYF. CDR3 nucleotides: TGTGCCACAGGGACTGGGGTAGAAGAGACCCAGTACTTC.

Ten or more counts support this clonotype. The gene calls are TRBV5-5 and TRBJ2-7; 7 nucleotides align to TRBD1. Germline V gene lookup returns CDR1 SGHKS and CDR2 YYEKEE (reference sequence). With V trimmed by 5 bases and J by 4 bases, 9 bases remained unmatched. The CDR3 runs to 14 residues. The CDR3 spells CASREPGQTYEQYF. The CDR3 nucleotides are TGTGCCAGCAGAGAGCCGGGACAGACTTACGAGCAGTACTTC.

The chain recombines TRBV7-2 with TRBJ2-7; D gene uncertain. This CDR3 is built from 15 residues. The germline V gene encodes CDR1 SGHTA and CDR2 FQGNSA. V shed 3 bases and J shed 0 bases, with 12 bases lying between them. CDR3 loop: CASSLGTASSYEQYF. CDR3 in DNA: TGTGCCAGCAGCTTGGGTACAGCGAGCTCCTACGAGCAGTACTTC.

The CDR3 protein is CASSHEVNSLYEQYF. The CDR3 DNA is TGCGCCAGCAGCCACGAAGTAAATTCCCTTTACGAGCAGTACTTC. The J gene is TRBJ2-7, the V gene TRBV4-1, with no clear D. V shed 3 bases and J shed 4 bases, with 16 bases lying between them. This CDR3 spans 15 amino acids. Germline lookup yields CDR1 MGHRA and CDR2 YSYEKL.

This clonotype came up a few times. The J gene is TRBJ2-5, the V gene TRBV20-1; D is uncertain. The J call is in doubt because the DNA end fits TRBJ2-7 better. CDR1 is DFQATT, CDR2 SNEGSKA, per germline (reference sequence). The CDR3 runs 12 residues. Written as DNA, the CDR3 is TGCAGTGCTAGAGAATCTTTCGACGAGCAGTACTTC. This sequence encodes CSARESFDEQYF.

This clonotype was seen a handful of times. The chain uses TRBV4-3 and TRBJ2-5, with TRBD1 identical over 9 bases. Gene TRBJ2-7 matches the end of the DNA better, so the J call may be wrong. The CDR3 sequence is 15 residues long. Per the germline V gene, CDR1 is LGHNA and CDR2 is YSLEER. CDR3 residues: CASSPIRQGDNEQYF. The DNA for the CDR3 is TGCGCCAGCAGCCCCATCCGACAGGGGGATAACGAGCAGTACTTC.

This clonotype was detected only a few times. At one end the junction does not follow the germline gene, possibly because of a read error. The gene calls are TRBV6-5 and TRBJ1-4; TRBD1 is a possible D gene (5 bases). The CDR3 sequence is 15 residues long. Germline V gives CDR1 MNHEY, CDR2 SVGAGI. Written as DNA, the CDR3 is TGCGCCAGCAGTTCCCCCGGACACGGAAATGAAAAACTGTTTTTT. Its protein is CASSSPGHGNEKLFF.

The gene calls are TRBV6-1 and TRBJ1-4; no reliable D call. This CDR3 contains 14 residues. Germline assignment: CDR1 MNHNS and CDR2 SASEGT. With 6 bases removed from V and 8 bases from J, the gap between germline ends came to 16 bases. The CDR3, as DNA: TGTGCCAGCAGAACCACGGGTGGCGGGGAAAAACTGTTTTTT. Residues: CASRTTGGGEKLFF.

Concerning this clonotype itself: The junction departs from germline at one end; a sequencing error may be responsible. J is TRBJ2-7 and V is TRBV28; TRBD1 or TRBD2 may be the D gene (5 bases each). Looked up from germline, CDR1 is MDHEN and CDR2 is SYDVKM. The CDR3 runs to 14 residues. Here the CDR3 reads CTSSFLRDLDEQYF. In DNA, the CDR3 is TGTACCAGCAGTTTCCTCCGGGACCTCGACGAGCAGTACTTC.

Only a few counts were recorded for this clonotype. As DNA, the CDR3 is TGTGCCATCAGTGAGTCCGAGCCACATAATTCACCCCTCCACTTT. Translated, it gives CAISESEPHNSPLHF. The V gene is TRBV10-3, the J gene TRBJ1-6; D is uncertain. The CDR3 runs to 15 residues. Germline assignment: CDR1 ENHRY and CDR2 SYGVKD. The V end lost 0 bases, the J end lost 5 bases, and 8 bases lay between the germline ends.

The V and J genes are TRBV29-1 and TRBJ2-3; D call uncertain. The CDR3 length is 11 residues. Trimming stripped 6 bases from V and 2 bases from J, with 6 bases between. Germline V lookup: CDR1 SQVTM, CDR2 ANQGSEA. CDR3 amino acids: CSVDLTDTQYF. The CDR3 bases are TGCAGCGTCGACCTCACAGATACGCAGTATTTT.

In DNA form, the CDR3 reads TGTGCCAGCAGCTTCTTTAATTCACCCCTCCACTTT. This translates into CASSFFNSPLHF. V is TRBV11-2 and J is TRBJ1-6; D is unresolved. Looked up from germline, CDR1 is SGHAT and CDR2 is FQNNGV. The CDR3 is 12 residues long. Trimming pared 3 bases from V and 6 bases from J, leaving 3 bases between.

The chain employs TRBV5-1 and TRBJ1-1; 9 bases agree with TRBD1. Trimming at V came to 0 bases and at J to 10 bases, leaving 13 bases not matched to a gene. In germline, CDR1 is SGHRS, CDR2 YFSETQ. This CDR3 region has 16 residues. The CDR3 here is CASSLGAPGQGKTAFF. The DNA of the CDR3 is TGCGCCAGCAGCTTGGGGGCACCGGGACAGGGTAAGACAGCTTTCTTT.